These T cell receptor beta chains were read from a single sample in a study of T cells in Graves' hyperthyroidism and ophthalmopathy. TCRdb itself ran the multiplex PCR reads through MiXCR, one entry per CDR3 protein. The repertoire holds about 400,000 distinct CDR3 sequences, about a sixth seen once, with 11% to 15% in the top ten. The sample comprised blood. The source is a woman between 18 and 29 years old with Graves' hyperthyroidism. The CDR3 runs from the conserved cysteine through the conserved F or W.

j_gene: TRBJ1-1
v_gene: TRBV10-3
len: 14
CDR3aa: CAIRSGTAGTEAFF

j_gene: TRBJ2-1
v_gene: TRBV4-2
len: 16
CDR3aa: CASSQEGSLKHNEQFF

j_gene: TRBJ1-2
v_gene: TRBV9
len: 17
CDR3aa: CASSGGTQGPTGSGYTF

j_gene: TRBJ1-1
v_gene: TRBV19
len: 18
CDR3aa: CASSIRTVSIVAHTEAFF

j_gene: TRBJ1-2
v_gene: TRBV7-3
len: 15
CDR3aa: CASSLVAQTSGGYTF

j_gene: TRBJ2-5
v_gene: TRBV7-9
len: 13
CDR3aa: CASTSEDGETQYF

j_gene: TRBJ2-2
v_gene: TRBV5-1
len: 18
CDR3aa: CASSLAPGGLRDTGELFF

j_gene: TRBJ1-2
v_gene: TRBV24-1
len: 15
CDR3aa: CATSDSLGGVGGYTF

j_gene: TRBJ2-7
v_gene: TRBV20-1
len: 15
CDR3aa: CSARDPQIHTYEQYF

j_gene: TRBJ2-5
v_gene: TRBV7-2
len: 13
CDR3aa: CASSFSLPETQYF

j_gene: TRBJ1-5
v_gene: TRBV4-1
len: 13
CDR3aa: CASSQGVGQPQHF

j_gene: TRBJ2-5
v_gene: TRBV3-1
len: 16
CDR3aa: CASSRIHLGQGETQYF

j_gene: TRBJ1-6
v_gene: TRBV19
len: 16
CDR3aa: CARNRLVGSHNSPLHF

j_gene: TRBJ2-7
v_gene: TRBV20-1
len: 12
CDR3aa: CSAMRGPLEQYF

j_gene: TRBJ1-3
v_gene: TRBV5-1
len: 14
CDR3aa: CASSLSQGGNTIYF

j_gene: TRBJ2-7
v_gene: TRBV28
len: 15
CDR3aa: CASIRFGGGGYEQYF